A single sample gave rise to the 7 T cell receptor beta chains below, sequenced in a study of cytomegalovirus exposure and HLA in healthy donors. TCRdb's table, derived via immunoSEQ multiplex PCR, lists solely in-frame clones and lacks some. Of approximately 120,000 clones in the sample, 90% to 97% were seen once. Sample: PBMCs. These receptor sequences come from a young man in good health and CMV-seronegative.

V gene TRBV7-2 combines with J gene TRBJ2-1, with TRBD2 as a possible D gene (6 bases). The CDR3 has 17 residues. Germline loops: CDR1 SGHTA, CDR2 FQGNSA. V was cut by 5 bases and J by 0 bases, with 17 bases left in between. CDR3 DNA: TGTGCCAGCAGCGCCTCGGGGGAGATCAGCTCCTACAATGAGCAGTTCTTC. The encoded protein is CASSASGEISSYNEQFF.

CDR3 nucleotide sequence: TGTGCCAGCAGCTTGGGTGGCGGGGGCGCGGGCAATCAGCCCCAGCATTTT. Translated: CASSLGGGGAGNQPQHF. The V and J genes are TRBV5-4 and TRBJ1-5; possible D gene TRBD1, 6 bases. Germline values: CDR1 SGHNT, CDR2 YYREEE (reference sequence). The CDR3 consists of 17 residues. The ends were cut back, 0 bases at V and 2 bases at J, with 15 bases in the middle.

The chain combines TRBV13 with TRBJ2-7, with 7 bases matching TRBD1. V shed 2 bases and J 5 bases; nucleotides not matched to a gene: 6. Per germline, CDR1 PRHDT and CDR2 FYEKMQ (reference sequence). The CDR3 is 14 amino acids. The CDR3 bases are TGTGCCAGCAGCTTAAGGGACAGCCCTCACGAGCAGTACTTC. It encodes CASSLRDSPHEQYF.

The V call is TRBV28, the J call TRBJ2-5, with D possibly matching TRBD2 (6 bases). V was shortened by 2 bases and J by 4 bases, with 20 bases between the two germline ends. This CDR3 has 17 residues. Germline-derived CDR1 and CDR2 are MDHEN and SYDVKM. The DNA for the CDR3 is TGTGCCAGCAGTTTACCGCTTGGGACGGGAGAATCAGAGACCCAGTACTTC. Translated: CASSLPLGTGESETQYF.

The gene calls are TRBV7-3 and TRBJ2-2, with D hard to call. The CDR3 totals 16 residues. V dropped 2 bases and J dropped 4 bases, with 14 bases sitting between them. CDR1 SGHTA and CDR2 FQGTGA come from the germline V gene. CDR3 nucleotide sequence: TGTGCCAGCAGCTTAGGTTCGGGTATTGGCACCGGGGAGCTGTTTTTT. Protein product: CASSLGSGIGTGELFF.

This chain links TRBV7-6 with TRBJ1-2, with 8 bases fitting TRBD1. With 2 bases clipped from V and 5 bases from J, the junction kept 1 base outside the gene matches. Germline V gene lookup returns CDR1 SGHVS and CDR2 FNYEAQ. The CDR3 length is 13 residues. The CDR3 bases are TGTGCCAGCAGCTTACAGGGGGCATATGGCTACACCTTC. Residues: CASSLQGAYGYTF.

The genes are TRBV6-5 and TRBJ1-5; TRBD1 matches at 7 bases. This CDR3 is 15 amino acids long. The germline gives CDR1 MNHEY, CDR2 SVGAGI. The V gene end was trimmed by 4 bases and the J gene end by 4 bases; junction bases not matched to a gene: 7. CDR3: CASSFTGEDNQPQHF. CDR3 in DNA: TGTGCCAGCAGTTTCACAGGGGAGGATAATCAGCCCCAGCATTTT.